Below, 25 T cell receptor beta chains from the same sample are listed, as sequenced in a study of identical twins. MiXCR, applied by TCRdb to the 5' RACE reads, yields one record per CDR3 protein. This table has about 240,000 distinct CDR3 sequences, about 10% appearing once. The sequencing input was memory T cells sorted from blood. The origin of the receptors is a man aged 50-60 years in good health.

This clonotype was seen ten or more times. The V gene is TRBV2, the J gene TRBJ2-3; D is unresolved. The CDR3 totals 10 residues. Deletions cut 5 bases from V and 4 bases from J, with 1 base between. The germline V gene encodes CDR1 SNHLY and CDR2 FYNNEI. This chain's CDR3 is CASSSDTQYF. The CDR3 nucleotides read TGTGCCAGCAGTTCAGATACGCAGTATTTT.

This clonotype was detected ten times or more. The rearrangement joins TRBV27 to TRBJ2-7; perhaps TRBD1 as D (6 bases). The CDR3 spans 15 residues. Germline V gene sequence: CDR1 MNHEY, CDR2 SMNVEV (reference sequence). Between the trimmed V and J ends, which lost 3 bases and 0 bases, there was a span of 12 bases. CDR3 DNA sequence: TGTGCCAGCAGTTTTCGGGACACCAACTCCTACGAGCAGTACTTC. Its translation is CASSFRDTNSYEQYF.

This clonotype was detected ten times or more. This CDR3 is CASTPRRYREAPNYGYTF. The DNA of the CDR3 is TGTGCCAGTACGCCGAGAAGATACAGGGAAGCTCCTAACTATGGCTACACCTTC. The chain links TRBV5-3 to TRBJ1-2, with D possibly matching TRBD1 (6 bases). TRBV5-3 qualifies as an ORF whose function is uncertain. The germline V and J ends were trimmed by 8 bases and 0 bases, with 26 bases remaining between them. This CDR3 spans 18 amino acids.

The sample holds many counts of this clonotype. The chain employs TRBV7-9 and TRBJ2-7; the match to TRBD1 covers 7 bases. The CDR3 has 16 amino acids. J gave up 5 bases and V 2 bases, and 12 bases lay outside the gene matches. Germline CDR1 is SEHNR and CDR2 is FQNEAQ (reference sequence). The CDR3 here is CASSLRRQGGMDEQYF. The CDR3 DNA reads TGTGCCAGCAGCTTAAGGCGACAGGGCGGAATGGACGAGCAGTACTTC.

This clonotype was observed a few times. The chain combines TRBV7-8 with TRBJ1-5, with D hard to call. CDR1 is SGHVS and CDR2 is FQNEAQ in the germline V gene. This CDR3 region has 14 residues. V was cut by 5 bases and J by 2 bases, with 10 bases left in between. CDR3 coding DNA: TGTGCCAGCAGCCGAATCTGGGGCAATCAGCCCCAGCATTTT. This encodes CASSRIWGNQPQHF.

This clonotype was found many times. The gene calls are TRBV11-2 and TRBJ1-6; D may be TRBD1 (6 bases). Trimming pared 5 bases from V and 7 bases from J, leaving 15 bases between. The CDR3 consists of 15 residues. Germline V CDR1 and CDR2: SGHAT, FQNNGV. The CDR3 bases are TGTGCCAGCAGCGTGGGGGGACACCGGAATTCACCCCTCCACTTT. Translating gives CASSVGGHRNSPLHF. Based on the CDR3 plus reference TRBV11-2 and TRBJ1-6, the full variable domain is EAGVAQSPRYKIIEKRQSVAFWCNPISGHATLYWYQQILGQGPKLLIQFQNNGVVDDSQLPKDRFSAERLKGVDSTLKIQPAKLEDSAVYLCASSVGGHRNSPLHFGNGTRLTVT.

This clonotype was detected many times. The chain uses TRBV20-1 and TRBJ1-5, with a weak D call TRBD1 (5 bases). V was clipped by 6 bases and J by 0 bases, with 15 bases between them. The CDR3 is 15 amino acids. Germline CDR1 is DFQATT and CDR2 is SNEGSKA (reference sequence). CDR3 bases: TGCAGTGCCATGTCCCGGGACCATAGCAATCAGCCCCAGCATTTT. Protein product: CSAMSRDHSNQPQHF.

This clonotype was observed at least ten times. The CDR3 DNA sequence: TGTGCCAGCAGTTTCACGGGCGGGTTCTCCTACGAGCAGTACTTC. Translating gives CASSFTGGFSYEQYF. V is TRBV12-3 or TRBV12-4 and J is TRBJ2-7; TRBD2 might be the D (5 bases). The length of the CDR3 is 15 residues. The V end lost 3 bases, the J end lost 0 bases, and 12 bases lay between the germline ends.

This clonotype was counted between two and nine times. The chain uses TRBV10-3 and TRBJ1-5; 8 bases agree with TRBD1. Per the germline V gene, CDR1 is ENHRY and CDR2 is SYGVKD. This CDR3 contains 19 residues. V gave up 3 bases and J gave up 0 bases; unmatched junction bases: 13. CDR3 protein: CAISDGRTGLGYSNQPQHF. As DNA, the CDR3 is TGTGCCATCAGTGATGGGAGGACAGGGCTGGGGTATAGCAATCAGCCCCAGCATTTT.

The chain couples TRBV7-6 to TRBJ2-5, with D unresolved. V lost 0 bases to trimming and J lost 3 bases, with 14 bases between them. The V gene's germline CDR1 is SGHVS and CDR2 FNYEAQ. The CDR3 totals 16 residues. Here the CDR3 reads CASSLAPLKGEETQYF. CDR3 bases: TGTGCCAGCAGCTTAGCGCCCCTTAAAGGAGAAGAGACCCAGTACTTC.

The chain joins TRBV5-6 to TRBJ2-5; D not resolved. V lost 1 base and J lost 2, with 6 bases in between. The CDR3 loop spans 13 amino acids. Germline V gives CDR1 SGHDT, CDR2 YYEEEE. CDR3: CASSLWPQETQYF. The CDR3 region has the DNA TGTGCCAGCAGCTTGTGGCCGCAAGAGACCCAGTACTTC. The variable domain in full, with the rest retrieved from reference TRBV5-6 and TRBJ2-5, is DAGVTQSPTHLIKTRGQQVTLRCSPKSGHDTVSWYQQALGQGPQFIFQYYEEEERQRGNFPDRFSGHQFPNYSSELNVNALLLGDSALYLCASSLWPQETQYFGPGTRLLVL.

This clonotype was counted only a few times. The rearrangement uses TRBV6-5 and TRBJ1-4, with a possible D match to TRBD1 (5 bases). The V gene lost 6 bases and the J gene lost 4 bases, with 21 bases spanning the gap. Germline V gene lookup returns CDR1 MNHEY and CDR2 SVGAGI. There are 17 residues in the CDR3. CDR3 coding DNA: TGTGCCAGCAGCTATCTCGCCTTTGACAGACTTAATGAAAAACTGTTTTTT. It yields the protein CASSYLAFDRLNEKLFF.

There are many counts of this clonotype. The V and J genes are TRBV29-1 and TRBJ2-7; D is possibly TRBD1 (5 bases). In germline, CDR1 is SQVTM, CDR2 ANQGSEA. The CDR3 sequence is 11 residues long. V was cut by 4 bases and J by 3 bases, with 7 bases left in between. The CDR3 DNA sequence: TGCAGCGTTGCAAGGGGCTACGAGCAGTACTTC. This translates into CSVARGYEQYF.

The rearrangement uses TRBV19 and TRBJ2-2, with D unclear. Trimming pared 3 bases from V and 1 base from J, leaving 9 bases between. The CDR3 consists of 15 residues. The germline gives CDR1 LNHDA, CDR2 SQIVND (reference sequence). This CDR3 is CASSIGWQNTGELFF. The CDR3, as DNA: TGTGCCAGTAGTATTGGTTGGCAGAACACCGGGGAGCTGTTTTTT.

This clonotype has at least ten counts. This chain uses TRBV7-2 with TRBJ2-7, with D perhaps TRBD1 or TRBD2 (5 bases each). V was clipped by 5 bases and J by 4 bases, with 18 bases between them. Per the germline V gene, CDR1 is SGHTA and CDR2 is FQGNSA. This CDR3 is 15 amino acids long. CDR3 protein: CASSLSGGSGYEQYF. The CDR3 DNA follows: TGTGCCAGCAGCCTCTCTGGGGGATCGGGATACGAGCAGTACTTC. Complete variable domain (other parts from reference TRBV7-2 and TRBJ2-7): GAGVSQSPSNKVTEKGKDVELRCDPISGHTALYWYRQSLGQGLEFLIYFQGNSAPDKSGLPSDRFSAERTGGSVSTLTIQRTQQEDSAVYLCASSLSGGSGYEQYFGPGTRLTVT.

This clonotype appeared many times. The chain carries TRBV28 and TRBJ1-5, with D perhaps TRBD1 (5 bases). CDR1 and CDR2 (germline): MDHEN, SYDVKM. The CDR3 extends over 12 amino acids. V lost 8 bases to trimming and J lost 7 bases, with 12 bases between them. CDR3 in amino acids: CASLRGDQPQHF. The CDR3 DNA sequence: TGTGCCAGCCTACGGGGGGACCAGCCCCAGCATTTT. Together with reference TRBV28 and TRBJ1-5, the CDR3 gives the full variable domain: DVKVTQSSRYLVKRTGEKVFLECVQDMDHENMFWYRQDPGLGLRLIYFSYDVKMKEKGDIPEGYSVSREKKERFSLILESASTNQTSMYLCASLRGDQPQHFGDGTRLSIL.

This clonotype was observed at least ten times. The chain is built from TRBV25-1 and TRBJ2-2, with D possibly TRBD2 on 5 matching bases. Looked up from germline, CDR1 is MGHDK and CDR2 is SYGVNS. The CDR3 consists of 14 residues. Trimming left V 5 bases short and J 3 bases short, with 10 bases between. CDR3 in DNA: TGTGCCAGCAGTAGGACTGGGGACACCGGGGAGCTGTTTTTT. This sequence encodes CASSRTGDTGELFF.

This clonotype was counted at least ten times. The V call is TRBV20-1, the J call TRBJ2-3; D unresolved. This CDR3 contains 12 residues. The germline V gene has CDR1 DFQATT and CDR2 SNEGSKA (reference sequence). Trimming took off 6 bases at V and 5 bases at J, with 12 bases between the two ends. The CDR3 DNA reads TGCAGTGCGCAACTCTGGGGAGATACGCAGTATTTT. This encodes CSAQLWGDTQYF.

The CDR3 coding sequence is TGTGCCAGCAGCTTGGGCGGGAGCCCAGAGACCCAGTACTTC. Translation: CASSLGGSPETQYF. The genes are TRBV5-6 and TRBJ2-5; 7 nucleotides line up with TRBD2. The CDR3 runs to 14 residues. The V gene's germline CDR1 is SGHDT and CDR2 YYEEEE. V lost 0 bases, J lost 4 bases, and 3 bases stayed unmatched.

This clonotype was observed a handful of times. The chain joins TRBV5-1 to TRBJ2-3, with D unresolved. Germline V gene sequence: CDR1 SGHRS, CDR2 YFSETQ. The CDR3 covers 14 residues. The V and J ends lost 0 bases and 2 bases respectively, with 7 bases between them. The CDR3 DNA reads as TGCGCCAGCAGCTTGGCCTTCGCCACAGATACGCAGTATTTT. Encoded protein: CASSLAFATDTQYF.

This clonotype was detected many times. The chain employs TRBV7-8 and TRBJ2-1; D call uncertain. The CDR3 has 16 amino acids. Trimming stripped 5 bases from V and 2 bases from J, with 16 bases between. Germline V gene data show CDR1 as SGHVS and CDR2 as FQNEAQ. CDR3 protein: CASSHRRTIPYNEQFF. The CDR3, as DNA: TGTGCCAGCAGCCACCGCCGGACGATCCCCTACAATGAGCAGTTCTTC. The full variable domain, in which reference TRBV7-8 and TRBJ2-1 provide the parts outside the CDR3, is GAGVSQSPRYKVAKRGQDVALRCDPISGHVSLFWYQQALGQGPEFLTYFQNEAQLDKSGLPSDRFFAERPEGSVSTLKIQRTQQEDSAVYLCASSHRRTIPYNEQFFGPGTRLTVL.

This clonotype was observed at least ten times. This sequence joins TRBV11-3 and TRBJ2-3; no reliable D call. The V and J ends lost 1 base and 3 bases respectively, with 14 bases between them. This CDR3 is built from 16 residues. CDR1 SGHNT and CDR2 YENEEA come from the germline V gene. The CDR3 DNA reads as TGTGCCAGCAGCTTAGGTTGGGCGCCCGGGACAGATACGCAGTATTTT. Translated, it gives CASSLGWAPGTDTQYF.

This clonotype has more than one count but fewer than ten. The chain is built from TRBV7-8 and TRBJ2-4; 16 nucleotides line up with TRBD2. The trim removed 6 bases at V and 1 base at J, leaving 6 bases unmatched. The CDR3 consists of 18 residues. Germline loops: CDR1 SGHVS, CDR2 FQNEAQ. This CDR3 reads CASSIGTSGGAAKNIQYF. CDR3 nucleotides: TGTGCCAGCAGTATAGGGACTAGCGGGGGGGCGGCCAAAAACATTCAGTACTTC. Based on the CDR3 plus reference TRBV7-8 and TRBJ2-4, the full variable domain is GAGVSQSPRYKVAKRGQDVALRCDPISGHVSLFWYQQALGQGPEFLTYFQNEAQLDKSGLPSDRFFAERPEGSVSTLKIQRTQQEDSAVYLCASSIGTSGGAAKNIQYFGAGTRLSVL.

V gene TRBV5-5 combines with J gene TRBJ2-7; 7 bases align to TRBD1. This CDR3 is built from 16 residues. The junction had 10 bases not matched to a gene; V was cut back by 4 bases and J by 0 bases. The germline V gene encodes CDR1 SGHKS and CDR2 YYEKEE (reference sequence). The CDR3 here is CASSPVGTAHSYEQYF. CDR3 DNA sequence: TGTGCCAGCAGCCCGGTGGGGACAGCTCACTCCTACGAGCAGTACTTC.

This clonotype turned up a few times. The CDR3 DNA sequence: TGTGCCAGCAGCCAAGATCTTCCCGGGGGGCCCTACGAGCAGTACTTC. Translated, it gives CASSQDLPGGPYEQYF. This rearrangement joins TRBV3-1 to TRBJ2-7; possibly TRBD2 for D (7 bases). The V gene lost 0 bases and the J gene lost 2 bases, with 14 bases spanning the gap. CDR1 is LGHDT, CDR2 YNNKEL, per germline (reference sequence). This CDR3 spans 16 amino acids.